This T cell receptor (beta chain) comes out of a study of blood T cell repertoires in COVID-19. Study summary: Specimens from acute and convalescent COVID-19 originated in the United States, Italy and Spain. PBMCs, B-cell-depleted T cells, or T cells were the source of the cDNA or gDNA that made up the material.

This CDR3 spans 14 amino acids. The germline V and J ends were trimmed by 5 bases and 6 bases, with 16 bases remaining between them. Per the germline V gene, CDR1 is SGHTA and CDR2 is FQGTGA. Authors' methods: Quantification of nucleated cells was approximated via reference gene primer amplification. Using immunoSEQ multiplex PCR, the repertoire was profiled, and TCRdb retains in-frame clones only, with some absent. V and J calls and clone size come straight from that table; D and trimming were deduced from the DNA. The repertoire holds about 140,000 clones, approximately 88% seen once, with 10% in the top ten.

The chain carries TRBV7-3 and TRBJ1-2; no firm D call. Material for sequencing was peripheral blood. This TCR was recovered from a man in his 60s with active or convalescent COVID-19. The chain's CDR3 is CASSPQASKNGYTF. Written as DNA, the CDR3 is TGTGCCAGCAGCCCCCAGGCCAGCAAAAATGGCTACACCTTC.